These 15 T cell receptor beta chains share one sample of origin, sequenced in a study of T-cell memory formation after mild COVID-19. TCRdb passed the 5' RACE reads through MiXCR, listing each CDR3 protein once. The sample holds roughly 350,000 distinct CDR3 sequences, 20% to 25% seen once. Sequences were obtained from PBMCs or a T cell subset sorted from them (not recorded which). These receptors were taken from an adult woman who had mild COVID-19 (a few samples of this study predate the infection). Cell type and time point are not known.

In nucleotides, the CDR3 is TGCGCCAGCAATCCACCGGGACAGGGAGGCACCGGGGAGCTGTTTTTT. It encodes CASNPPGQGGTGELFF. This chain uses TRBV5-1 with TRBJ2-2, with 9 bases aligning to TRBD1. V gave up 6 bases and J gave up 4 bases; unmatched junction bases: 10. The germline CDR1 and CDR2 sequences are SGHRS and YFSETQ. The length of the CDR3 is 16 residues.

In its sample, this clonotype was seen a few times. J is TRBJ2-7 and V is TRBV7-9; 7 bases align to TRBD1. J was trimmed by 3 bases and V by 5 bases; bases with no gene match: 10. There are 15 residues in the CDR3. CDR1 SEHNR and CDR2 FQNEAQ come from the germline V gene (reference sequence). DNA of the CDR3: TGTGCCAGCAGCACTAGGACAGGTGAATTCTACGAGCAGTACTTC. Translation gives CASSTRTGEFYEQYF.

The chain links TRBV20-1 to TRBJ1-4; D might be TRBD1 (5 bases). Looked up from germline, CDR1 is DFQATT and CDR2 is SNEGSKA (reference sequence). The CDR3 totals 14 residues. The ends were cut back, 0 bases at V and 3 bases at J, with 8 bases in the middle. The CDR3 loop is CSARDGGANEKLFF. CDR3 bases: TGCAGTGCTAGAGATGGGGGAGCTAATGAAAAACTGTTTTTT.

As DNA, the CDR3 is TGTGCCAGCAGCTTGATCCAGGGAAGTAATCAGCCCCAGCATTTT. Translating gives CASSLIQGSNQPQHF. The chain carries TRBV5-5 and TRBJ1-5; D is possibly TRBD1 (5 bases). With 1 base removed from V and 4 bases from J, the gap between germline ends came to 12 bases. The CDR3 totals 15 residues. Germline CDR1 SGHKS, CDR2 YYEKEE (reference sequence).

V usage is TRBV14 and J usage is TRBJ2-3, with D maybe TRBD1 (5 bases). CDR1 and CDR2 (germline): SGHDN, FVKESK. The ends were cut back, 3 bases at V and 4 bases at J, with 14 bases in the middle. The CDR3 extends over 15 amino acids. Here the CDR3 reads CASSHNSWGSDTQYF. CDR3 DNA: TGTGCCAGCAGCCATAATTCGTGGGGCTCAGATACGCAGTATTTT.

The V call is TRBV4-1, the J call TRBJ1-1; the match to TRBD1 covers 7 bases. V trimming: 2 bases; J trimming: 5 bases; junction bases outside the gene matches: 14. This CDR3 has 17 amino acids. Germline-derived CDR1 and CDR2 are MGHRA and YSYEKL. The CDR3 here is CASSQFPPGGQRTEAFF. CDR3 in DNA: TGCGCCAGCAGCCAATTTCCTCCAGGGGGTCAGAGGACTGAAGCTTTCTTT.

This clonotype was detected a few times. This chain links TRBV5-1 with TRBJ2-7, with D tentatively TRBD1 or TRBD2 (6 bases each). Looked up from germline, CDR1 is SGHRS and CDR2 is YFSETQ. Trimming took off 0 bases at V and 2 bases at J, with 12 bases between the two ends. The CDR3 is 15 residues long. In nucleotides, the CDR3 is TGCGCCAGCAGCTTGGACGGGGGCAATGCCTACGAGCAGTACTTC. Protein product: CASSLDGGNAYEQYF.

This clonotype came up many times. J is TRBJ2-5 and V is TRBV7-9; D gene uncertain. The CDR3 has 14 amino acids. Germline V lookup: CDR1 SEHNR, CDR2 FQNEAQ (reference sequence). The V and J ends lost 1 base and 1 base respectively, with 7 bases between them. CDR3 amino acids: CASSLGPPQETQYF. The CDR3 DNA sequence: TGTGCCAGCAGCTTAGGACCACCCCAAGAGACCCAGTACTTC.

This clonotype was picked up a small number of times. This chain links TRBV27 with TRBJ2-5; possible D gene TRBD1, 6 bases. V was trimmed by 11 bases and J by 5 bases, leaving 18 bases between them. The CDR3 length is 13 residues. Per the germline V gene, CDR1 is MNHEY and CDR2 is SMNVEV (reference sequence). CDR3 protein: CAAIPDSHETQYF. Written as DNA, the CDR3 is TGTGCCGCAATACCGGACAGCCACGAGACCCAGTACTTC.

This clonotype was counted between two and nine times. J is TRBJ2-2 and V is TRBV30, with TRBD1 identical over 9 bases. Germline V CDR1 and CDR2: GTSNPN, SVGIG (reference sequence). The trim removed 1 base at V and 5 bases at J, leaving 2 bases unmatched. The CDR3 is 14 amino acids. This CDR3 is CAWSEQGATGELFF. CDR3 bases: TGTGCCTGGAGTGAACAGGGGGCGACCGGGGAGCTGTTTTTT.

This clonotype occurred a few times. This rearrangement joins TRBV7-9 to TRBJ2-3; 9 nucleotides match TRBD1. V trimming: 4 bases; J trimming: 2 bases; junction bases outside the gene matches: 7. The germline V gene has CDR1 SEHNR and CDR2 FQNEAQ (reference sequence). This CDR3 spans 16 amino acids. CDR3: CASSSPQQGATDTQYF. CDR3 nucleotides: TGTGCCAGCAGCTCCCCCCAACAGGGGGCCACAGATACGCAGTATTTT.

This clonotype was found a few times. The gene calls are TRBV2 and TRBJ1-1, with a tentative D call TRBD1 (5 bases). Per germline, CDR1 SNHLY and CDR2 FYNNEI. This CDR3 comprises 12 residues. Trimming left V 6 bases short and J 9 bases short, with 14 bases between. CDR3 nucleotide sequence: TGTGCCAGCAGAGGGGACCGCGGAAAAGCTTTCTTT. Its protein product is CASRGDRGKAFF.

This clonotype was counted once. J is TRBJ2-4 and V is TRBV18; either TRBD1 or TRBD2 may supply D (5 bases each). CDR1 is KGHSH and CDR2 is LQKENI in the germline V gene. The CDR3 loop spans 14 amino acids. The V end was cut by 4 bases, the J end by 6 bases, with 13 bases between. The CDR3 sequence is CASSLGRPANIQYF. In nucleotides, the CDR3 is TGTGCCAGCTCACTGGGACGTCCTGCAAACATTCAGTACTTC.

The chain employs TRBV7-2 and TRBJ2-7; 10 nucleotides agree with TRBD2. Germline V lookup: CDR1 SGHTA, CDR2 FQGNSA. This CDR3 is built from 16 residues. The V gene end was trimmed by 5 bases and the J gene end by 2 bases; junction bases not matched to a gene: 9. The CDR3 is CASSPQGLAPAYEQYF. In DNA, the CDR3 is TGTGCCAGCAGCCCCCAGGGACTAGCGCCTGCCTACGAGCAGTACTTC.

This clonotype was observed a handful of times. The rearrangement uses TRBV9 and TRBJ2-2; D gene ambiguous. The V gene's germline CDR1 is SGDLS and CDR2 YYNGEE. V lost 1 base, J lost 1 base, and 5 bases lay in between. The CDR3 loop spans 14 amino acids. The DNA of the CDR3 is TGTGCCAGCAGCGTACAGGTGAACACCGGGGAGCTGTTTTTT. It encodes CASSVQVNTGELFF.